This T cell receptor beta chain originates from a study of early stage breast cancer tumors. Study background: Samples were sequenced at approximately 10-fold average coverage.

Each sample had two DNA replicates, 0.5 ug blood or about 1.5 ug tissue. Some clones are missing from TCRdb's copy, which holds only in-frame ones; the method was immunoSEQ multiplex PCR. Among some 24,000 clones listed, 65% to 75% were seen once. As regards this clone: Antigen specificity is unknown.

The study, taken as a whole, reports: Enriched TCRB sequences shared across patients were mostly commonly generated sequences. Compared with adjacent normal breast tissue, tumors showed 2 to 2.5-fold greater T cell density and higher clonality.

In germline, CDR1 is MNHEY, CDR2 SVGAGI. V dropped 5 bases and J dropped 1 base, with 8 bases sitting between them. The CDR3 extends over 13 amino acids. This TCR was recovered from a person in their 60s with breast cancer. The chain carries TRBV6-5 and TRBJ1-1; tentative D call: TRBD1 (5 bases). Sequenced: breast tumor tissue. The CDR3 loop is CASSLGQNTEAFF. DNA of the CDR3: TGTGCCAGCAGTCTCGGACAGAACACTGAAGCTTTCTTT.